The 3 T cell receptor beta chains presented below share a single source sample, sequenced in a study of regulatory T cells in long-lasting Graves disease. For TCR beta, libraries came from iRepertoire HTBI primers and Arm-PCR of CDR3 regions. MiXCR, applied by TCRdb to the multiplex PCR reads, yields one record per CDR3 protein. This sample has fewer than 550,000 distinct CDR3 sequences, with roughly a sixth found just once. The time point was: newly diagnosed GD, antithyroid drugs for less than 3 months. From PBMCs, RNA was extracted and then used to make the TCR library. The same specimen was also included in a second study, on T cells in Graves' hyperthyroidism and ophthalmopathy.

The material sequenced was peripheral blood mononuclear cells (PBMCs), taken at new diagnosis, from a patient treated with antithyroid drugs. Source of these receptors: a woman aged 35 to 59 with Graves disease.

This chain uses TRBV4-1 with TRBJ1-4; D ambiguous. The CDR3 contains 14 residues. Germline V gives CDR1 MGHRA, CDR2 YSYEKL. The V end was cut by 3 bases, the J end by 4 bases, with 9 bases between. The CDR3 reads CASSQVALNEKLFF. The CDR3 region has the DNA TGCGCCAGCAGCCAGGTGGCTCTTAATGAAAAACTGTTTTTT.

In its sample, this clonotype was seen many times. The chain employs TRBV3-1 and TRBJ2-3; TRBD2 agrees at 8 bases. V shed 5 bases and J 10 bases; nucleotides not matched to a gene: 8. The germline CDR1 and CDR2 sequences are LGHDT and YNNKEL (reference sequence). This CDR3 has 13 residues. CDR3 nucleotide sequence: TGTGCCAGCAGCAAATCGGGAGGGAAGGCGCAGTATTTT. It encodes CASSKSGGKAQYF.

This clonotype was seen many times. CDR3: CAISESTGGGWNEQFF. The DNA of the CDR3 is TGTGCCATCAGTGAGTCGACGGGGGGAGGTTGGAATGAGCAGTTCTTC. The chain employs TRBV10-3 and TRBJ2-1, with 7 bases aligning to TRBD2. Germline lookup yields CDR1 ENHRY and CDR2 SYGVKD. This CDR3 has 16 amino acids. J was trimmed by 7 bases and V by 0 bases; bases with no gene match: 9.